This T cell receptor (beta chain) is from a study of cytomegalovirus exposure and HLA in healthy donors. Study-level results: In a later analysis, V- and J-gene trimming of beta chains associated with a DCLRE1C missense variant, replicated independently.

The germline V gene has CDR1 MNHEY and CDR2 SMNVEV (reference sequence). CDR3 length: 14 amino acids. Trimming removed 3 bases at V and 2 bases at J, with 11 bases between. On this clone itself: No antigen is known for it.

Primers: 60 Vbeta forward and 13 Jbeta reverse. Profiling relied on immunoSEQ multiplex PCR, and the TCRdb table lists in-frame clones only, not all of them. The table has 130,000 to 150,000 clones, 78% seen once. The gene calls are TRBV27 and TRBJ2-7, with D perhaps matching TRBD2 (6 bases). Sequencing was carried out using PBMCs. This receptor was identified in a male donor in good health and CMV-seronegative. The CDR3 loop reads CASSFRGGTYEQYF. The CDR3 DNA follows: TGTGCCAGCAGTTTCCGTGGGGGGACCTACGAGCAGTACTTC.